This T cell receptor (beta chain) emerged from a study of T cells in Graves' hyperthyroidism and ophthalmopathy. Study-wide background: Any treatment followed the collection of peripheral blood at initial diagnosis.

The CDR3 is 15 amino acids. Looked up from germline, CDR1 is SNHLY and CDR2 is FYNNEI. Study results and limitations: Ophthalmopathy prediction by the model preceded onset by a median roughly 6 months.

Amplified TCR beta CDR3 regions came from RNA transcripts. When the TCR CDR3 underwent first-round RT-PCR, the HTBI primer set was used. TCRdb ran MiXCR on the multiplex PCR reads and lists one entry per CDR3 protein. The sample records 450,000 to 650,000 distinct CDR3 sequences, approximately 15% being singletons. Concerning this clonotype itself: Antigen specificity is unknown. One end of the junction does not line up with germline, which may come from a read error.

The sequenced sample consisted of blood. J is TRBJ2-1 and V is TRBV2; D possibly corresponds to TRBD2 (6 bases). This TCR derives from a woman aged 18-29 years with Graves' ophthalmopathy. The CDR3 DNA sequence: TGTGTCAGCAGTTTCCCCGGGACTCTCGGGGGTGAGCAGTTCTTC. This gives the protein CVSSFPGTLGGEQFF.